The next 16 T cell receptor beta chains were all read from a single sample in a study of neurological immune-mediated disorders. TCRdb ran MiXCR on the 5' RACE reads and lists one entry per CDR3 protein. The sample lists around 37,000 distinct CDR3 sequences; 3% to 3.5% were seen once. Time point reported: longitudinal time-point 1 (baseline). Input material: PBMCs. The receptors stem from a woman in her fifties or sixties with multiple sclerosis.

This clonotype was picked up many times. The chain couples TRBV7-6 to TRBJ2-1, with D uncertain. With 4 bases removed from V and 4 bases from J, the gap between germline ends came to 11 bases. Looked up from germline, CDR1 is SGHVS and CDR2 is FNYEAQ. There are 14 residues in the CDR3. DNA of the CDR3: TGTGCCAGCAGCTCCGGACCGGGTTACAATGAGCAGTTCTTC. This translates into CASSSGPGYNEQFF.

This clonotype was counted many times. This chain uses TRBV12-3 or TRBV12-4 with TRBJ2-7; D is possibly TRBD1 (6 bases). V dropped 4 bases and J dropped 12 bases, with 13 bases sitting between them. The CDR3 is 11 residues long. This CDR3 is CASSSGHPRYF. The CDR3 coding sequence is TGTGCCAGCAGTTCGGGACACCCAAGGTACTTC.

This clonotype was detected ten times or more. V gene TRBV7-2 combines with J gene TRBJ1-1; no clear D. V lost 4 bases to trimming and J lost 6 bases, with 12 bases between them. CDR1 is SGHTA and CDR2 is FQGNSA in the germline V gene. The CDR3 has 13 residues. DNA of the CDR3: TGTGCCAGCAGCTCCACCCCCGGGGCTGAAGCTTTCTTT. Translating gives CASSSTPGAEAFF. Full variable domain (remainder filled in from reference TRBV7-2 and TRBJ1-1): GAGVSQSPSNKVTEKGKDVELRCDPISGHTALYWYRQSLGQGLEFLIYFQGNSAPDKSGLPSDRFSAERTGGSVSTLTIQRTQQEDSAVYLCASSSTPGAEAFFGQGTRLTVV.

This clonotype has ten or more counts. This chain joins TRBV5-1 and TRBJ2-7; TRBD2 agrees at 13 bases. The CDR3 has 16 residues. With 4 bases clipped from V and 0 bases from J, the junction kept 4 bases outside the gene matches. Germline V lookup: CDR1 SGHRS, CDR2 YFSETQ. The CDR3 loop is CASSPWTSGGSYEQYF. The CDR3 DNA reads TGCGCCAGCAGCCCGTGGACTAGCGGGGGCTCCTACGAGCAGTACTTC. Variable domain in full (rest from reference TRBV5-1 and TRBJ2-7): KAGVTQTPRYLIKTRGQQVTLSCSPISGHRSVSWYQQTPGQGLQFLFEYFSETQRNKGNFPGRFSGRQFSNSRSEMNVSTLELGDSALYLCASSPWTSGGSYEQYFGPGTRLTVT.

The sample holds many counts of this clonotype. This chain joins TRBV5-6 and TRBJ2-2; 8 positions match TRBD2. The CDR3 totals 16 residues. V dropped 0 bases and J dropped 0; count of bases not matched to a gene: 1. Looked up from germline, CDR1 is SGHDT and CDR2 is YYEEEE. The CDR3 is CASSLAGGANTGELFF. CDR3 nucleotide sequence: TGTGCCAGCAGCTTGGCCGGGGGGGCGAACACCGGGGAGCTGTTTTTT.

Many counts were recorded for this clonotype. This chain uses TRBV5-1 with TRBJ2-1, with TRBD2 identical over 9 bases. The CDR3 length is 15 residues. Germline-derived CDR1 and CDR2 are SGHRS and YFSETQ. With 0 bases clipped from V and 6 bases from J, the junction kept 4 bases outside the gene matches. In DNA, the CDR3 is TGCGCCAGCAGCTTGGTGGCTAGCGGGGCCAATGAGCAGTTCTTC. Protein sequence: CASSLVASGANEQFF. The full variable domain, completed using reference TRBV5-1 and TRBJ2-1, is KAGVTQTPRYLIKTRGQQVTLSCSPISGHRSVSWYQQTPGQGLQFLFEYFSETQRNKGNFPGRFSGRQFSNSRSEMNVSTLELGDSALYLCASSLVASGANEQFFGPGTRLTVL.

In this sample, this clonotype turned up many times. The V and J genes are TRBV29-1 and TRBJ2-7; TRBD2 is a possible D gene (5 bases). The CDR3 spans 15 residues. Germline assignment: CDR1 SQVTM and CDR2 ANQGSEA. V was shortened by 6 bases and J by 0 bases, with 18 bases between the two germline ends. The CDR3 bases are TGCAGCGTCTCCGGGGAACGGGGATTCTCCTACGAGCAGTACTTC. This sequence encodes CSVSGERGFSYEQYF.

This clonotype was counted many times. The chain couples TRBV29-1 to TRBJ2-7, with D maybe TRBD1 (5 bases). CDR1 and CDR2 (germline): SQVTM, ANQGSEA. Trimming cost V 0 bases and J 3 bases, with 12 bases left between them. This CDR3 contains 14 residues. CDR3 sequence (DNA): TGCAGCGTTGAAGAGGACGGCAGGGACTACGAGCAGTACTTC. Its translation is CSVEEDGRDYEQYF.

This clonotype was recorded at least ten times. This chain connects TRBV30 to TRBJ1-2; perhaps TRBD1 as D (6 bases). The CDR3 spans 12 residues. With 1 base removed from V and 14 bases from J, the gap between germline ends came to 17 bases. The germline gives CDR1 GTSNPN, CDR2 SVGIG (reference sequence). CDR3 DNA: TGTGCCTGGAGTGGAATACGACAGGCCCCTACCTTC. Residues: CAWSGIRQAPTF.

This clonotype was seen at least ten times. The genes are TRBV5-6 and TRBJ1-2; no definite D call. The CDR3 is 14 amino acids. Trimming pared 3 bases from V and 9 bases from J, leaving 18 bases between. CDR1 SGHDT and CDR2 YYEEEE come from the germline V gene. The CDR3 protein is CASSSYASDSRYTF. In nucleotides, the CDR3 is TGTGCCAGCAGCTCGTACGCCTCAGACTCTCGCTACACCTTC.

The sample holds many counts of this clonotype. V and J are TRBV7-2 and TRBJ1-1, with no clear D. Germline V lookup: CDR1 SGHTA, CDR2 FQGNSA. The CDR3 extends over 14 amino acids. V was cut by 2 bases and J by 1 base, with 8 bases left in between. The CDR3 spells CASSLMMANTEAFF. CDR3 DNA: TGTGCCAGCAGCTTAATGATGGCGAACACTGAAGCTTTCTTT.

This clonotype was counted ten times or more. CDR3: CASSLAGSGGASDTQYF. CDR3 bases: TGCGCCAGCAGCTTGGCCGGGAGCGGGGGGGCCTCGGATACGCAGTATTTT. The chain joins TRBV5-1 to TRBJ2-3; 10 bases agree with TRBD2. The CDR3 is made up of 17 amino acids. The junction had 10 bases not matched to a gene; V was cut back by 0 bases and J by 6 bases. Per germline, CDR1 SGHRS and CDR2 YFSETQ.

This clonotype occurred many times. V usage is TRBV5-1 and J usage is TRBJ2-5, with D perhaps TRBD1 or TRBD2 (5 bases each). The V end lost 3 bases, the J end lost 1 base, and 13 bases lay between the germline ends. Looked up from germline, CDR1 is SGHRS and CDR2 is YFSETQ. This CDR3 spans 15 amino acids. CDR3 in DNA: TGCGCCAGCAGCTGGGAAAACGGGGCCCAAGAGACCCAGTACTTC. Protein product: CASSWENGAQETQYF.

To note about this clonotype: One junction end does not reproduce the germline sequence, and a read error may be involved. CDR3: CSARPVDGGDKTQNF. CDR3 sequence (DNA): TGCAGTGCTAGACCGGTCGATGGAGGGGATAAGACCCAGAATTTT. This chain joins TRBV20-1 and TRBJ1-5, with D possibly TRBD1 on 5 matching bases. This CDR3 region has 15 residues. The germline V gene has CDR1 DFQATT and CDR2 SNEGSKA (reference sequence).

This clonotype has at least ten counts. The J gene is TRBJ1-3, the V gene TRBV15; tentatively, D is TRBD1 (5 bases). The germline V and J ends were trimmed by 1 base and 0 bases, with 7 bases remaining between them. The germline gives CDR1 LNHNV, CDR2 YYDKDF (reference sequence). The CDR3 totals 15 residues. CDR3 in DNA: TGTGCCACCAGCAGAGGACAGAACTCTGGAAACACCATATATTTT. Translation gives CATSRGQNSGNTIYF.

This clonotype was counted many times. The V call is TRBV20-1, the J call TRBJ2-7, with 7 positions matching TRBD1. This CDR3 is built from 12 residues. Trimming took 6 bases from V and 2 from J; bases not matched to a gene: 4. The V gene's germline CDR1 is DFQATT and CDR2 SNEGSKA (reference sequence). CDR3 region: CSAKTGPYEQYF. The CDR3 DNA follows: TGCAGTGCGAAGACAGGGCCCTACGAGCAGTACTTC.